The 5 T cell receptor beta chains below were found in one sample sequenced in a study of cytomegalovirus exposure and HLA in healthy donors. Use of 60 Vbeta and 13 Jbeta primers characterized the PCR. Profiled with immunoSEQ multiplex PCR; TCRdb holds only in-frame clones, not every one. The sample includes 150,000 to 180,000 clones, approximately 80% seen only once; the top ten take over 10%. Sequencing input: PBMCs. Source of these receptors: a man aged 25 to 45 in good health and CMV-seropositive.

This clone showed up just a few times. The chain is built from TRBV6-1 and TRBJ1-1, with TRBD1 matching over 12 bases. Losses at the gene ends were 4 bases for V and 5 bases for J; bases not matched to a gene: 5. Germline-derived CDR1 and CDR2 are MNHNS and SASEGT. The CDR3 length is 15 residues. DNA for the CDR3: TGTGCCAGCAGTGGGGGGACAGGGGGCGCGACTGAAGCTTTCTTT. Its protein is CASSGGTGGATEAFF.

The chain has TRBV7-2 and TRBJ1-1, with no clear D. Per germline, CDR1 SGHTA and CDR2 FQGNSA. The CDR3 covers 16 residues. The V end lost 5 bases, the J end lost 0 bases, and 16 bases lay between the germline ends. The CDR3: CASSRKWQIMNTEAFF. The CDR3, as DNA: TGTGCCAGCAGCCGTAAATGGCAGATTATGAACACTGAAGCTTTCTTT.

V and J are TRBV7-3 and TRBJ2-1; D may be TRBD1 (6 bases). CDR1 and CDR2 from the germline V gene are SGHTA and FQGTGA. The ends were cut back, 6 bases at V and 5 bases at J, with 17 bases in the middle. The CDR3 sequence is 15 residues long. CDR3 region: CASSHSRTGNNEQFF. CDR3 sequence (DNA): TGTGCCAGCAGTCATAGCCGTACAGGGAACAATGAGCAGTTCTTC.

The chain carries TRBV7-2 and TRBJ2-2; D is possibly TRBD1 (6 bases). CDR3 length: 16 residues. Per the germline V gene, CDR1 is SGHTA and CDR2 is FQGNSA. With 5 bases removed from V and 0 bases from J, the gap between germline ends came to 13 bases. CDR3 sequence reads: CASSPGGGPNTGELFF. In nucleotides, the CDR3 is TGTGCCAGCAGCCCAGGTGGGGGCCCGAACACCGGGGAGCTGTTTTTT.

The V and J genes are TRBV18 and TRBJ2-7, with D hard to call. Germline CDR1 is KGHSH and CDR2 is LQKENI. The V and J ends lost 0 bases and 3 bases respectively, with 12 bases between them. The CDR3 is 15 residues long. The CDR3: CASSPPINNNYEQYF. CDR3 coding DNA: TGTGCCAGCTCACCACCAATCAACAACAACTACGAGCAGTACTTC. The complete variable domain, with remaining parts taken from reference TRBV18 and TRBJ2-7, reads NAGVMQNPRHLVRRRGQEARLRCSPMKGHSHVYWYRQLPEEGLKFMVYLQKENIIDESGMPKERFSAEFPKEGPSILRIQQVVRGDSAAYFCASSPPINNNYEQYFGPGTRLTVT.